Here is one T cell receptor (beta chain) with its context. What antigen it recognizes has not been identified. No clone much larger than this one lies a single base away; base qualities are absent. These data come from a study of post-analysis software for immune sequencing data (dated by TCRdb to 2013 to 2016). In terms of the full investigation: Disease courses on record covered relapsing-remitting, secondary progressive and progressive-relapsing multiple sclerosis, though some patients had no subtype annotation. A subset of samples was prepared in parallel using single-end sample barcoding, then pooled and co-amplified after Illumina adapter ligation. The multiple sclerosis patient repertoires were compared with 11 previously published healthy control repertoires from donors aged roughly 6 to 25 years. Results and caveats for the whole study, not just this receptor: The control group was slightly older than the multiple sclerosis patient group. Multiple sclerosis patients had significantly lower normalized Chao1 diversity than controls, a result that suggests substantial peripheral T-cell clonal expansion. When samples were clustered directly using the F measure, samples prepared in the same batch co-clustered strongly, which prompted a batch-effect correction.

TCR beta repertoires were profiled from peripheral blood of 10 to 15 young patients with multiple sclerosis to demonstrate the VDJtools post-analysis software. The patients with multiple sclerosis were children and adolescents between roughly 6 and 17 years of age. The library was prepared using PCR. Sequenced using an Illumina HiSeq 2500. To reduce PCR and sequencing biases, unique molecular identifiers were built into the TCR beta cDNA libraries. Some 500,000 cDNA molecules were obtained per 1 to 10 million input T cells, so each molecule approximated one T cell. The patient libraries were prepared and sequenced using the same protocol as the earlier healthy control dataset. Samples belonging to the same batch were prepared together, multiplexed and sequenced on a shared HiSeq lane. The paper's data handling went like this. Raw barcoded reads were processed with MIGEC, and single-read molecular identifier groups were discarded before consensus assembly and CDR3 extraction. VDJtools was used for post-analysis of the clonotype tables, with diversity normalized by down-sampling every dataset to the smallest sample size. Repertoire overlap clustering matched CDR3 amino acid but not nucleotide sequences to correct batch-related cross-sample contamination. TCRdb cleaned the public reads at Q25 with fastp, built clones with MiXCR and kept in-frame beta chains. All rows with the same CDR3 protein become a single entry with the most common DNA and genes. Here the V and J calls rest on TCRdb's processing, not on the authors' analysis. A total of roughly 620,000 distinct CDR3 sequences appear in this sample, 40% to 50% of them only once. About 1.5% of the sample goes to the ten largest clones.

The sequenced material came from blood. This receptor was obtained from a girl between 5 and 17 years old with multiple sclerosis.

The CDR3 protein: CASSLTGLSSYEQYF. The DNA sequence reads TGTGCCAGCAGTTTAACGGGACTAAGCTCCTACGAGCAGTACTTC. The chain is assembled from TRBV7-9 and TRBJ2-7; the central 7 bases match TRBD2. The CDR3 sequence holds 15 residues, the cysteine and phenylalanine included. Of the read, only the CDR3 DNA is kept; its 45 bases are in frame from base 1. According to the germline V gene (reference sequence), CDR1 reads SEHNR and CDR2 reads FQNEAQ. The V end gives up 6 bases and the J end 0 bases, leaving 8 bases in the junction not matched to a gene.